This TCR beta chain was sequenced during a study of OX40 agonist ivuxolimab in advanced cancers. At the level of the study: The treatment was a fully human IgG2 OX40 agonist, ivuxolimab. Mean age around 60 years, range about 20 to 79; 82.7% male.

The germline V gene encodes CDR1 SSHAT and CDR2 FNYEAQ (reference sequence). Trimming removed 1 base from V and 5 bases from J, with 6 bases in between. This CDR3 spans 14 amino acids. Data came from immunoSEQ multiplex PCR; TCRdb stores just in-frame clones and leaves some out. The table lists roughly 80,000 clones, more than 75% of them singletons. This chain links TRBV7-7 with TRBJ1-6; D ambiguous. This clonotype was obtained from an adult with an advanced solid tumor such as melanoma, head and neck, liver or kidney cancer. The sample was CD4+ or CD8+ T cells sorted from blood, taken in a trial of the OX40 agonist ivuxolimab. The CDR3 DNA reads TGTGCCAGCAGCTTAGGTCGGAATAATTCACCCCTCCACTTT. Residues: CASSLGRNNSPLHF.